The text below deals with one T cell receptor beta chain. Expressed TCRB transcripts were sequenced after all isolated RNA was converted to cDNA. Measured with immunoSEQ multiplex PCR; TCRdb has only the in-frame clones, and not every one. Of about 230,000 clones in the sample, over 7.5% are singletons; the top ten hold about 0.037%. This sample was taken from a study of beta chain features in type 1 diabetes. Germline values: CDR1 MNHEY, CDR2 SMNVEV (reference sequence). The V gene end was trimmed by 4 bases and the J gene end by 4 bases; junction bases not matched to a gene: 7. The CDR3 contains 15 residues.

The chain employs TRBV27 and TRBJ1-3, with 7 bases matching TRBD1. Sequencing was performed on naive CD4+ T cells from blood. The origin of this receptor is a woman in her late teens or twenties in good health. The CDR3 sequence: CASSSGTAPGNTIYF. In DNA form, the CDR3 reads TGTGCCAGCAGTTCCGGGACAGCGCCAGGAAACACCATATATTTT.